This T cell receptor beta chain was documented in a study of T cell responses to AZD1222 COVID-19 vaccine. Study observations and caveats: Donors skewed white British and female; clonal diversity was possibly underestimated.

The protocol was immunoSEQ multiplex PCR, while the TCRdb copy is restricted to in-frame clones and leaves out a portion. The profile covers approximately 150,000 clones, with roughly 87% appearing a single time and around 1.7% taken by the ten largest. The CDR3 extends over 17 amino acids. The V end was cut by 0 bases, the J end by 0 bases, with 13 bases between. Germline CDR1 reads SGDLS; CDR2 reads YYNGEE. This clone was observed a few times. Its antigen is as yet unknown. The study pooled second doses at about 4 or about 12 weeks. This receptor was obtained from an adult who received the AZD1222 COVID-19 vaccine. The chain is built from TRBV9 and TRBJ1-3; D unclear. Sequences were derived from peripheral blood, sampled 28 days after the second AZD1222 dose. The CDR3 nucleotides are TGTGCCAGCAGCGTAGCCCTCGGGCAGGCCTCTGGAAACACCATATATTTT. It codes for CASSVALGQASGNTIYF. The whole variable domain, remainder taken from reference TRBV9 and TRBJ1-3, is DSGVTQTPKHLITATGQRVTLRCSPRSGDLSVYWYQQSLDQGLQFLIQYYNGEERAKGNILERFSAQQFPDLHSELNLSSLELGDSALYFCASSVALGQASGNTIYFGEGSWLTVV.